The clone carrying this TCR beta chain occurred once. Its antigen is unidentified. The sample is drawn from a study of beta chain features in type 1 diabetes. Study-wide background: Patients were similar to healthy donors in age and gender (as well as in cell yields). Study conclusions and caveats: TCRB CDR3s were moderately but significantly shorter in Type 1 diabetes patients in all four CD4+ subsets.

cDNA synthesis used the whole RNA isolate, giving expressed TCRB sequences. Method: immunoSEQ multiplex PCR; TCRdb's copy keeps in-frame clones and lacks some. The sample contains nearly 700,000 clones, around 15% of which appear only once. The length of the CDR3 is 18 residues. V trimming: 7 bases; J trimming: 0 bases; junction bases outside the gene matches: 15. Germline values: CDR1 SNHLY, CDR2 FYNNEI. Source material: naive CD4+ T cells from blood. This rearrangement joins TRBV2 to TRBJ1-5; 7 bases align to TRBD1. This receptor was taken from a man between 18 and 35 years old with type 1 diabetes. CDR3 sequence: CASTQTGWGQYSNQPQHF. DNA for the CDR3: TGTGCCAGCACCCAGACAGGGTGGGGACAATATAGCAATCAGCCCCAGCATTTT.